The 30 T cell receptor beta chains in this list originate from one sample, sequenced in a study of T cells in localized non-small cell lung cancer. Profiled with immunoSEQ multiplex PCR; TCRdb holds only in-frame clones, not every one. The repertoire includes 50,000 to 55,000 clones, about 87% of them detected once, and approximately 15% sits in the top ten. The sample consisted of PBMCs, taken before any cancer treatment. These receptor sequences come from a female donor with stage II lung adenocarcinoma.

This chain links TRBV11-2 with TRBJ2-7, with unresolved D. Germline V gene lookup returns CDR1 SGHAT and CDR2 FQNNGV. V shed 4 bases and J shed 1 base, with 8 bases lying between them. The length of the CDR3 is 13 residues. DNA for the CDR3: TGTGCCAGCAGCTCCGGGCCTTCCTACGAGCAGTACTTC. Its translation: CASSSGPSYEQYF.

The V and J genes are TRBV27 and TRBJ1-2; D perhaps matches TRBD1 (5 bases). V lost 2 bases and J 8 bases, leaving 15 bases between the germline ends. The germline gives CDR1 MNHEY, CDR2 SMNVEV (reference sequence). The CDR3 length is 14 residues. CDR3 amino acids: CASSLEQGAGGYTF. DNA for the CDR3: TGTGCCAGCAGTTTAGAACAAGGGGCTGGGGGCTACACCTTC.

This clone has just a few counts. This chain links TRBV18 with TRBJ1-6; 8 bases agree with TRBD1. The V gene end was trimmed by 2 bases and the J gene end by 16 bases; junction bases not matched to a gene: 4. Looked up from germline, CDR1 is KGHSH and CDR2 is LQKENI. The CDR3 sequence is 12 residues long. The CDR3 DNA reads TGTGCCAGCTCACCAGGGCAGGGGGCACTCCACTTT. Its protein product is CASSPGQGALHF.

The genes are TRBV6-5 and TRBJ1-2; D is perhaps TRBD1 (6 bases). Germline assignment: CDR1 MNHEY and CDR2 SVGAGI. The CDR3 length is 13 residues. Deletions cut 5 bases from V and 6 bases from J, with 13 bases between. The DNA for the CDR3 is TGTGCCAGCAGTCTTAACTGGGACAATGGCTACACCTTC. Translation gives CASSLNWDNGYTF.

The rearrangement links TRBV19 to TRBJ1-1, with D perhaps matching TRBD1 (5 bases). This CDR3 has 14 residues. The germline gives CDR1 LNHDA, CDR2 SQIVND (reference sequence). V lost 3 bases and J 5 bases, leaving 13 bases between the germline ends. The CDR3 region is CASSIGRARTEAFF. In DNA, the CDR3 is TGTGCCAGTAGTATCGGCAGGGCAAGGACTGAAGCTTTCTTT.

The chain combines TRBV7-7 with TRBJ2-1; D gene unclear. With 3 bases removed from V and 5 bases from J, the gap between germline ends came to 8 bases. CDR3 length: 13 residues. The germline CDR1 and CDR2 sequences are SSHAT and FNYEAQ (reference sequence). The DNA for the CDR3 is TGTGCCAGCAGCTTCGCGGTCAACAATGAGCAGTTCTTC. Translated, it gives CASSFAVNNEQFF.

The V gene is TRBV27, the J gene TRBJ1-2; TRBD1 agrees at 7 bases. J gave up 5 bases and V 5 bases, and 5 bases lay outside the gene matches. Germline CDR1 MNHEY, CDR2 SMNVEV (reference sequence). The CDR3 runs to 13 residues. The CDR3 region is CASSGGTDYGYTF. Written as DNA, the CDR3 is TGTGCCAGCAGTGGTGGGACAGATTATGGCTACACCTTC.

The chain carries TRBV6-1 and TRBJ1-5; 8 bases are a match to TRBD1. The V gene's germline CDR1 is MNHNS and CDR2 SASEGT. There are 16 residues in the CDR3. V shed 0 bases and J 6 bases; nucleotides not matched to a gene: 7. The CDR3 DNA reads TGTGCCAGCAGTGAAGCGCCCAGGGGGCGCGGTCAGCCCCAGCATTTT. It yields the protein CASSEAPRGRGQPQHF.

A remark on this clone: Other nucleotide sequences in the sample specify the same CDR3. The V call is TRBV7-6, the J call TRBJ2-7; D may be TRBD2 (6 bases). The CDR3 contains 16 residues. Trimming stripped 1 base from V and 3 bases from J, with 16 bases between. Germline V lookup: CDR1 SGHVS, CDR2 FNYEAQ. CDR3 loop: CASSLDAGLGSYEQYF. In DNA form, the CDR3 reads TGTGCCAGCAGCTTAGACGCGGGGCTAGGGAGCTACGAGCAGTACTTC.

J is TRBJ1-5 and V is TRBV6-5, with TRBD1 matching 8 bases. This CDR3 has 15 residues. Germline values: CDR1 MNHEY, CDR2 SVGAGI. V trimming: 6 bases; J trimming: 5 bases; junction bases outside the gene matches: 9. Here the CDR3 DNA reads TGTGCCAGCAGCCCGAAAGACAGGGGCGATCAGCCCCAGCATTTT. Protein product: CASSPKDRGDQPQHF.

CDR3 bases: TGTGCCAGCAGCTTAGGACTAGCGGGGGGGCAGTATGAGCAGTTCTTC. Protein sequence: CASSLGLAGGQYEQFF. This sequence joins TRBV7-2 and TRBJ2-1, with 14 positions matching TRBD2. Trimming removed 1 base from V and 8 bases from J; junction bases left unmatched: 4. This CDR3 spans 16 amino acids. Looked up from germline, CDR1 is SGHTA and CDR2 is FQGNSA.

V and J are TRBV11-2 and TRBJ2-7; 9 nucleotides match TRBD2. The V and J ends lost 0 bases and 0 bases, in that order; junction bases with no gene match: 3. In germline, CDR1 is SGHAT, CDR2 FQNNGV. This CDR3 is 16 amino acids long. In DNA, the CDR3 is TGTGCCAGCAGCTTAGAAGGCGGGGGGGGCTCCTACGAGCAGTACTTC. As protein: CASSLEGGGGSYEQYF.

The genes are TRBV9 and TRBJ2-6, with D possibly TRBD1 on 5 matching bases. V shed 0 bases and J shed 2 bases, with 21 bases lying between them. Germline CDR1 is SGDLS and CDR2 is YYNGEE. This CDR3 has 20 residues. CDR3 protein: CASSVAPQAGGFAGANVLTF. CDR3 sequence (DNA): TGTGCCAGCAGCGTAGCCCCACAGGCAGGCGGATTCGCTGGGGCCAACGTCCTGACTTTC.

Turning to this clone: One end of the junction varies from germline; a read error may be responsible. The chain is built from TRBV6-1 and TRBJ2-7; 10 bases are shared with TRBD1. The CDR3 has 16 amino acids. Germline-derived CDR1 and CDR2 are MNHNS and SASEGT. CDR3 sequence (DNA): TGTGCCAGCAGTGTAACCGGGACAGGGGAGGGGGGATCCTCGGACTTC. This sequence encodes CASSVTGTGEGGSSDF.

This clone was seen a few times. The rearrangement uses TRBV2 and TRBJ1-2; D not certain. CDR1 and CDR2 from the germline V gene are SNHLY and FYNNEI. V was trimmed by 1 base and J by 8 bases, leaving 5 bases between them. CDR3 size: 11 residues. The CDR3 nucleotides read TGTGCCAGCAGTGAAGTGGTCGGCTACACCTTC. It translates to CASSEVVGYTF.

This clone was detected once. The chain uses TRBV7-6 and TRBJ2-2; 9 bases align to TRBD2. The ends lost 5 bases at V and 5 bases at J; junction bases unmatched: 9. CDR3 length: 16 amino acids. The germline gives CDR1 SGHVS, CDR2 FNYEAQ. CDR3 sequence (DNA): TGTGCCAGCAGCCGACGGGCGAGCGGGGGGACCGGGGAGCTGTTTTTT. It specifies CASSRRASGGTGELFF.

The chain links TRBV5-1 to TRBJ2-5; D unresolved. Trimming took off 1 base at V and 1 base at J, with 11 bases between the two ends. Germline assignment: CDR1 SGHRS and CDR2 YFSETQ. The CDR3 consists of 15 residues. The CDR3 DNA sequence: TGCGCCAGCAGCTTGAACGTTGGATTCCAAGAGACCCAGTACTTC. Its protein product is CASSLNVGFQETQYF.

The chain recombines TRBV4-1 with TRBJ1-6; no firm D call. Trimming left V 2 bases short and J 4 bases short, with 12 bases between. Germline values: CDR1 MGHRA, CDR2 YSYEKL. CDR3 length: 16 amino acids. As DNA, the CDR3 is TGCGCCAGCAGCCAAACGAGTCGGGGTTATAATTCACCCCTCCACTTT. Translation gives CASSQTSRGYNSPLHF.

The chain combines TRBV2 with TRBJ2-7; D is undetermined. Germline lookup yields CDR1 SNHLY and CDR2 FYNNEI. The CDR3 spans 10 residues. V lost 6 bases to trimming and J lost 7 bases, with 7 bases between them. This CDR3 reads CASRGWEQYF. The DNA for the CDR3 is TGTGCCAGCAGGGGGTGGGAGCAGTACTTC.

The J gene is TRBJ2-7, the V gene TRBV11-2; 8 bases align to TRBD2. Germline loops: CDR1 SGHAT, CDR2 FQNNGV. V shed 0 bases and J 2 bases; nucleotides not matched to a gene: 6. The CDR3 totals 16 residues. The DNA of the CDR3 is TGTGCCAGCAGCTTAGAGGCGGGGGGCGGGACCTACGAGCAGTACTTC. This translates into CASSLEAGGGTYEQYF.

The V gene is TRBV28, the J gene TRBJ2-2; 9 positions agree with TRBD1. Germline V lookup: CDR1 MDHEN, CDR2 SYDVKM. V lost 10 bases, J lost 5 bases, and 5 bases stayed unmatched. The CDR3 covers 13 residues. CDR3 nucleotide sequence: TGTGCCACGACAGGGGGTGGGACCGGGGAGCTGTTTTTT. It translates to CATTGGGTGELFF.

The chain has TRBV9 and TRBJ2-5; D is undetermined. The ends were cut back, 0 bases at V and 4 bases at J, with 13 bases in the middle. Germline V gene data show CDR1 as SGDLS and CDR2 as YYNGEE. This CDR3 comprises 15 residues. The CDR3 DNA is TGTGCCAGCAGCGTAGAAGGCGGTCAAGGAGAGACCCAGTACTTC. Translating it yields CASSVEGGQGETQYF.

CDR3 nucleotide sequence: TGCGCCAGCAGGGACAGACAGGGGGCGCGACTCGAGCAGTACTTC. Translation: CASRDRQGARLEQYF. V gene TRBV5-1 combines with J gene TRBJ2-7; 10 bases line up with TRBD1. The germline gives CDR1 SGHRS, CDR2 YFSETQ. The CDR3 has 15 amino acids. Unmatched junction bases numbered 11, after V lost 5 bases and J lost 6 bases.

This clone is medium-sized by share. The chain employs TRBV27 and TRBJ2-7; no firm D call. The V gene lost 6 bases and the J gene lost 2 bases, with 17 bases spanning the gap. The CDR3 covers 15 residues. CDR1 is MNHEY and CDR2 is SMNVEV in the germline V gene (reference sequence). As DNA, the CDR3 is TGTGCCAGCAGATCCCCTACCGGGCCTGCCTACGAGCAGTACTTC. Amino acid sequence: CASRSPTGPAYEQYF.

The chain carries TRBV5-1 and TRBJ1-2, with 9 bases lining up with TRBD1. The ends lost 0 bases at V and 11 bases at J; junction bases unmatched: 5. The CDR3 consists of 13 residues. Germline V lookup: CDR1 SGHRS, CDR2 YFSETQ. Here the CDR3 reads CASSLVPGQGYTF. CDR3 bases: TGCGCCAGCAGCTTGGTCCCGGGACAGGGATACACCTTC.

V and J are TRBV6-4 and TRBJ2-3; TRBD2 aligns across 8 bases. CDR3 length: 15 amino acids. Germline CDR1 MRHNA, CDR2 SNTAGT. Trimming cost V 3 bases and J 4 bases; bases outside gene matches: 6. In nucleotides, the CDR3 is TGTGCCAGCAGTGAGGCCGGGGGGGGGCCAGATACGCAGTATTTT. Translating gives CASSEAGGGPDTQYF.

This clone showed up just a few times. This rearrangement joins TRBV10-3 to TRBJ1-6, with 9 bases lining up with TRBD1. Germline assignment: CDR1 ENHRY and CDR2 SYGVKD. V shed 5 bases, J shed 6 bases, and the junction held 8 bases outside the gene matches. CDR3 length equals 16 residues. The CDR3 loop is CAISTPGTGFNSPLHF. The CDR3 DNA follows: TGTGCCATCAGTACTCCCGGGACAGGGTTTAATTCACCCCTCCACTTT.

In this sample, this clone turned up once. The J gene is TRBJ1-1, the V gene TRBV10-1; the D is unclear. With 5 bases removed from V and 0 bases from J, the gap between germline ends came to 4 bases. This CDR3 has 12 amino acids. Germline V lookup: CDR1 WNHNN, CDR2 SYGVQD (reference sequence). In nucleotides, the CDR3 is TGCGCCAGCAGTACGATGAACACTGAAGCTTTCTTT. This encodes CASSTMNTEAFF.

V gene TRBV6-5 combines with J gene TRBJ1-5; D possibly corresponds to TRBD1 (5 bases). Germline loops: CDR1 MNHEY, CDR2 SVGAGI. V gave up 6 bases and J gave up 4 bases, with 7 bases separating them. The length of the CDR3 is 12 residues. CDR3 region: CASRTVNQPQHF. The CDR3 bases are TGTGCCAGCAGGACAGTGAATCAGCCCCAGCATTTT.

The V call is TRBV7-9, the J call TRBJ1-2; D unclear. The germline V and J ends were trimmed by 5 bases and 3 bases, with 13 bases remaining between them. Germline V CDR1 and CDR2: SEHNR, FQNEAQ (reference sequence). The CDR3 totals 14 residues. The CDR3 protein is CASSPGRAYYGYTF. The CDR3 DNA reads as TGTGCCAGCAGCCCGGGGAGGGCCTACTATGGCTACACCTTC.